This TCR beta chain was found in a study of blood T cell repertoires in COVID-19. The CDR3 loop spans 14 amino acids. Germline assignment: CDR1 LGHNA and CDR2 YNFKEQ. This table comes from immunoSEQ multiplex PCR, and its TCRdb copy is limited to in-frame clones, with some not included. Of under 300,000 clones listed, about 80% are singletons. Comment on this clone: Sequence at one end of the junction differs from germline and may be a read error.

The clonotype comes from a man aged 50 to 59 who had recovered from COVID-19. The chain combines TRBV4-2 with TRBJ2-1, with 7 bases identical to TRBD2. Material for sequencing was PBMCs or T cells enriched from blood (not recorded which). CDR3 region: CASTQFAGDNEQFF. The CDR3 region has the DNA TGTGCCAGCACCCAATTTGCGGGAGACAATGAGCAGTTCTTC.